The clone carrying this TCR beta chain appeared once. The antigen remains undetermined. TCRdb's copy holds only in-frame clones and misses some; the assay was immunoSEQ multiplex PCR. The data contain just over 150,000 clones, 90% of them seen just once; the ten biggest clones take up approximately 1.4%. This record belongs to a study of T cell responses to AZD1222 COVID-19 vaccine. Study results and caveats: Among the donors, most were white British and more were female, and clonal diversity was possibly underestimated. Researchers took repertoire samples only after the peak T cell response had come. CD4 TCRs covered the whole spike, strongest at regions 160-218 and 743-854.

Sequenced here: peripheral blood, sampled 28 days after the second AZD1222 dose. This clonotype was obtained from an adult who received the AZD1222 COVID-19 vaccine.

CDR3 coding DNA: TGCAGTGCTTGGGGGGCCCTTGAGCAGTTCTTC. Encoded protein: CSAWGALEQFF. V and J are TRBV20-1 and TRBJ2-1; possibly TRBD1 or TRBD2 for D (6 bases each). This CDR3 has 11 amino acids. Trimming took 5 bases from V and 9 from J, leaving 11 bases between them. Germline assignment: CDR1 DFQATT and CDR2 SNEGSKA (reference sequence).